Below are 31 T cell receptor beta chains sequenced from a single sample in a study of cytomegalovirus exposure and HLA in healthy donors (dated by TCRdb to the late 2010s). Library preparation used the immunoSEQ multiplex PCR assay. For the multiplex PCR, a mixture combining 60 forward primers for TCR Vbeta segments and 13 reverse primers for TCR Jbeta segments was used. As stored in TCRdb, this immuneACCESS dataset retains in-frame rearrangements with V and J assigned. A fraction of the clones does not appear; measured against another copy, unresolved V genes explain less than half of the discrepancy, and the remainder lacks a known reason. For this sample there are 100,000 to 150,000 clones; approximately 75% appear just once. The top ten clones comprise more than 2.5% of the sample. Sequences were obtained from PBMCs. Receptors were obtained from a woman aged 45-59 years in good health and CMV-seronegative.

V and J are TRBV6-1 and TRBJ2-5; 11 bases map to TRBD1. This CDR3 has 14 residues. Trimming removed 8 bases from V and 5 bases from J; junction bases left unmatched: 7. Per the germline V gene, CDR1 is MNHNS and CDR2 is SASEGT. CDR3 DNA sequence: TGTGCCAGCGGTCCAAGGACAGGGGGCGAGACCCAGTACTTC. Protein product: CASGPRTGGETQYF.

The rearrangement joins TRBV30 to TRBJ1-4; 8 bases agree with TRBD1. The V gene's germline CDR1 is GTSNPN and CDR2 SVGIG (reference sequence). The V and J ends lost 2 bases and 8 bases, in that order; junction bases with no gene match: 10. The CDR3 consists of 15 residues. The DNA of the CDR3 is TGTGCCTGGAGTCGCGGACAGGGTCGGCGCGAAAAACTGTTTTTT. It codes for CAWSRGQGRREKLFF.

J is TRBJ2-7 and V is TRBV10-3; TRBD1 agrees at 8 bases. Germline assignment: CDR1 ENHRY and CDR2 SYGVKD. Trimming at V came to 2 bases and at J to 6 bases, leaving 6 bases not matched to a gene. The length of the CDR3 is 14 residues. The CDR3, as DNA: TGTGCCATCAGTGAGGGACAGGGACCAGGCGAGCAGTACTTC. Residues: CAISEGQGPGEQYF.

The CDR3 nucleotides are TGTGCCAGCAGTTTATGGGCCTCGAACACCGGGGAGCTGTTTTTT. Protein sequence: CASSLWASNTGELFF. The chain joins TRBV28 to TRBJ2-2, with no clear D. V dropped 0 bases and J dropped 0 bases, with 5 bases sitting between them. This CDR3 has 15 amino acids. Germline-derived CDR1 and CDR2 are MDHEN and SYDVKM.

Comment on this clone: Other DNA sequences in this sample translate to the same CDR3. V usage is TRBV18 and J usage is TRBJ2-6, with a weak D call TRBD1 (7 bases). Germline assignment: CDR1 KGHSH and CDR2 LQKENI. Trimming took off 3 bases at V and 1 base at J, with 16 bases between the two ends. The CDR3 totals 18 residues. CDR3: CASSPAGTAGSGANVLTF. DNA for the CDR3: TGTGCCAGCTCACCGGCCGGGACAGCGGGTTCTGGGGCCAACGTCCTGACTTTC.

The count of this clone is one. The chain employs TRBV4-2 and TRBJ2-5; D possibly corresponds to TRBD1 (6 bases). Germline V gives CDR1 LGHNA, CDR2 YNFKEQ. The V end was cut by 0 bases, the J end by 2 bases, with 10 bases between. This CDR3 contains 15 residues. This CDR3 is CASSQDFQGQETQYF. The CDR3 nucleotides are TGTGCCAGCAGCCAAGATTTTCAGGGGCAAGAGACCCAGTACTTC.

This rearrangement joins TRBV7-9 to TRBJ2-3, with 10 bases fitting TRBD2. Germline V gene data show CDR1 as SEHNR and CDR2 as FQNEAQ (reference sequence). The CDR3 consists of 15 residues. Trimming at V came to 4 bases and at J to 5 bases, leaving 6 bases not matched to a gene. CDR3 loop: CASSSPTSGIDTQYF. DNA for the CDR3: TGTGCCAGCAGCTCCCCCACTAGCGGGATAGATACGCAGTATTTT.

This clone was found once. The same CDR3 is also encoded by other DNA sequences in this sample. The chain recombines TRBV4-2 with TRBJ2-7, with 8 bases lining up with TRBD1. The CDR3 is made up of 15 amino acids. Losses at the gene ends were 0 bases for V and 4 bases for J; bases not matched to a gene: 5. CDR1 and CDR2 (germline): LGHNA, YNFKEQ. CDR3 in DNA: TGTGCCAGCAGCCAAGAATGGCAGGGGGCTTACGAGCAGTACTTC. Protein: CASSQEWQGAYEQYF.

The chain couples TRBV5-1 to TRBJ2-5; D might be TRBD1 (6 bases). CDR1 and CDR2 (germline): SGHRS, YFSETQ. The CDR3 has 13 residues. V lost 3 bases, J lost 4 bases, and 10 bases lay in between. CDR3 region: CASSSDRTETQYF. CDR3 sequence (DNA): TGCGCCAGCAGCTCGGACAGAACAGAGACCCAGTACTTC.

This clone has a handful of counts. J is TRBJ2-5 and V is TRBV28; D perhaps matches TRBD2 (6 bases). The germline V and J ends were trimmed by 5 bases and 1 base, with 11 bases remaining between them. This CDR3 has 14 residues. Germline loops: CDR1 MDHEN, CDR2 SYDVKM. CDR3 residues: CASSAPGVQETQYF. In nucleotides, the CDR3 is TGTGCCAGCAGTGCCCCGGGGGTCCAAGAGACCCAGTACTTC.

The chain carries TRBV4-2 and TRBJ2-5; 12 bases agree with TRBD2. The CDR3 has 17 amino acids. CDR1 LGHNA and CDR2 YNFKEQ come from the germline V gene. Trimming at V came to 0 bases and at J to 5 bases, leaving 7 bases not matched to a gene. CDR3 protein: CASSQEVGLAGGETQYF. In nucleotides, the CDR3 is TGTGCCAGCAGCCAAGAAGTCGGGCTAGCGGGAGGGGAGACCCAGTACTTC.

The gene calls are TRBV4-1 and TRBJ2-1; 11 bases map to TRBD2. Germline V lookup: CDR1 MGHRA, CDR2 YSYEKL. V dropped 5 bases and J dropped 6; count of bases not matched to a gene: 6. The CDR3 sequence is 15 residues long. The CDR3 nucleotides are TGCGCCAGCAGCTACACCGGGACTAGCGGCAATGAGCAGTTCTTC. Protein: CASSYTGTSGNEQFF.

The gene calls are TRBV7-2 and TRBJ2-7; maybe TRBD2 (6 bases). CDR1 is SGHTA, CDR2 FQGNSA, per germline. The ends were cut back, 4 bases at V and 7 bases at J, with 11 bases in the middle. The CDR3 is made up of 12 amino acids. The CDR3 here is CASSWGVGEQYF. The CDR3 DNA reads TGTGCCAGCAGCTGGGGGGTGGGGGAGCAGTACTTC.

V is TRBV7-2 and J is TRBJ2-7; D might be TRBD2 (6 bases). The CDR3 is made up of 14 amino acids. V lost 4 bases, J lost 5 bases, and 15 bases lay in between. The V gene's germline CDR1 is SGHTA and CDR2 FQGNSA. CDR3 sequence reads: CASSWRAGVDEQYF. CDR3 nucleotide sequence: TGTGCCAGCAGCTGGAGGGCAGGTGTGGACGAGCAGTACTTC.

This chain joins TRBV5-6 and TRBJ1-5, with D hard to call. The germline V gene has CDR1 SGHDT and CDR2 YYEEEE. The CDR3 has 15 residues. Trimming pared 1 base from V and 5 bases from J, leaving 13 bases between. The CDR3: CASSLFFSVDQPQHF. CDR3 sequence (DNA): TGTGCCAGCAGCTTGTTTTTTTCGGTTGATCAGCCCCAGCATTTT.

On this clone itself: Relative to the germline gene, one junction end is altered; a read error may explain this. Other DNA sequences in the same sample also yield this CDR3. V usage is TRBV5-8 and J usage is TRBJ1-4; 8 bases align to TRBD1. Per the germline V gene, CDR1 is SGHTS and CDR2 is YDEGEE. CDR3 length: 14 amino acids. CDR3 DNA: TGTACCAGCAGCCTAGACAGGGGAGGTGAAAAACTGTTTTTT. It translates to CTSSLDRGGEKLFF.

The genes are TRBV6-5 and TRBJ2-7; no firm D call. V gave up 5 bases and J gave up 11 bases, with 16 bases separating them. CDR3 length: 12 residues. Germline assignment: CDR1 MNHEY and CDR2 SVGAGI. The CDR3: CASSNPNKFEYF. The CDR3 bases are TGTGCCAGCAGTAACCCAAACAAGTTCGAGTACTTC.

The chain joins TRBV9 to TRBJ2-7; TRBD2 matches 10 bases. With 3 bases clipped from V and 1 base from J, the junction kept 4 bases outside the gene matches. CDR1 and CDR2 from the germline V gene are SGDLS and YYNGEE. The CDR3 runs to 15 residues. The chain's CDR3 is CASSEGLASSYEQYF. CDR3 DNA sequence: TGTGCCAGCAGCGAGGGACTAGCGAGTTCCTACGAGCAGTACTTC.

The genes are TRBV7-9 and TRBJ1-2, with 7 bases identical to TRBD1. Germline values: CDR1 SEHNR, CDR2 FQNEAQ (reference sequence). The V and J ends lost 7 bases and 8 bases, in that order; junction bases with no gene match: 10. The CDR3 loop spans 13 amino acids. Here the CDR3 reads CASIGGQLRGYTF. The CDR3 DNA reads TGTGCCAGCATCGGGGGACAGCTTCGAGGCTACACCTTC. Complete variable domain (other parts from reference TRBV7-9 and TRBJ1-2): DTGVSQNPRHKITKRGQNVTFRCDPISEHNRLYWYRQTLGQGPEFLTYFQNEAQLEKSRLLSDRFSAERPKGSFSTLEIQRTEQGDSAMYLCASIGGQLRGYTFGSGTRLTVV.

The V gene is TRBV28, the J gene TRBJ2-2; 8 bases agree with TRBD1. After removal of 5 bases from V and 4 bases from J, the junction contained 9 bases not matched to a gene. Germline V gene data show CDR1 as MDHEN and CDR2 as SYDVKM. This CDR3 has 16 amino acids. CDR3 residues: CASSAAGGDSTGELFF. DNA for the CDR3: TGTGCCAGCAGTGCCGCAGGGGGCGATAGCACCGGGGAGCTGTTTTTT.

V usage is TRBV11-3 and J usage is TRBJ2-2; tentatively, D is TRBD2 (5 bases). V lost 0 bases to trimming and J lost 4 bases, with 9 bases between them. CDR1 and CDR2 (germline): SGHNT, YENEEA. The CDR3 covers 15 residues. The CDR3: CASSLDGVTTGELFF. The CDR3 DNA is TGTGCCAGCAGCTTAGACGGGGTTACCACCGGGGAGCTGTTTTTT.

This clone was observed a handful of times. The CDR3, as DNA: TGTGCCAGCAGTTTTCACAGGGATAACACTGAAGCTTTCTTT. This gives the protein CASSFHRDNTEAFF. The V call is TRBV28, the J call TRBJ1-1, with a weak D call TRBD1 (6 bases). Trimming cost V 3 bases and J 2 bases, with 10 bases left between them. The CDR3 consists of 14 residues. The germline V gene has CDR1 MDHEN and CDR2 SYDVKM.

The chain joins TRBV5-8 to TRBJ1-4; 8 bases align to TRBD1. The CDR3 has 14 residues. The germline V gene has CDR1 SGHTS and CDR2 YDEGEE. Trimming at V came to 2 bases and at J to 7 bases, leaving 4 bases not matched to a gene. The CDR3 loop is CASSLDRGGEKLFF. CDR3 coding DNA: TGTGCCAGCAGCTTAGACAGGGGAGGTGAAAAACTGTTTTTT. The complete variable domain, with remaining parts taken from reference TRBV5-8 and TRBJ1-4, reads EAGVTQSPTHLIKTRGQQATLRCSPISGHTSVYWYQQALGLGLQFLLWYDEGEERNRGNFPPRFSGRQFPNYSSELNVNALELEDSALYLCASSLDRGGEKLFFGSGTQLSVL.

The rearrangement links TRBV11-2 to TRBJ2-2; a weak D match, TRBD1 (6 bases). Germline CDR1 reads SGHAT; CDR2 reads FQNNGV. V lost 5 bases, J lost 5 bases, and 9 bases lay in between. This CDR3 has 13 amino acids. The DNA for the CDR3 is TGTGCCAGCAGCAAAGACAGGACCGGGGAGCTGTTTTTT. This gives the protein CASSKDRTGELFF.

The CDR3 nucleotides are TGTGCCTGGACCCGAGGACAAGCCTACGAGCAGTACTTC. This gives the protein CAWTRGQAYEQYF. The chain joins TRBV30 to TRBJ2-7; TRBD1 might be the D (5 bases). The germline gives CDR1 GTSNPN, CDR2 SVGIG (reference sequence). Trimming took 4 bases from V and 2 from J, leaving 12 bases between them. The CDR3 length is 13 residues.

As concerns this clone: Sequence at one end of the junction differs from germline and may be a read error. This sequence joins TRBV6-1 and TRBJ2-4, with 9 bases identical to TRBD1. Germline lookup yields CDR1 MNHNS and CDR2 SASEGT. The CDR3 sequence is 11 residues long. CDR3 coding DNA: TGTGCCAGCAGTGAAGTGGGACAGGGTTTCTTC. Its protein product is CASSEVGQGFF.

The J gene is TRBJ2-2, the V gene TRBV5-1, with D unclear. Looked up from germline, CDR1 is SGHRS and CDR2 is YFSETQ. The CDR3 is 15 amino acids. V was pared by 0 bases and J by 4 bases, with 10 bases between. CDR3 DNA: TGCGCCAGCAGCTTGGGAAGAGCCGCCACCGGGGAGCTGTTTTTT. Protein: CASSLGRAATGELFF.

V gene TRBV11-3 combines with J gene TRBJ2-5, with TRBD2 as a possible D gene (5 bases). V dropped 1 base and J dropped 5 bases, with 14 bases sitting between them. This CDR3 contains 15 residues. Germline V gives CDR1 SGHNT, CDR2 YENEEA. The CDR3 nucleotides are TGTGCCAGCAGCTTAGGCGGGCCCCCGAGGGAGACCCAGTACTTC. It yields the protein CASSLGGPPRETQYF.

This clone showed up just a few times. The V gene is TRBV7-2, the J gene TRBJ1-1; D might be TRBD1 (5 bases). V gave up 5 bases and J gave up 0 bases, with 13 bases separating them. The CDR3 length is 15 residues. Germline CDR1 SGHTA, CDR2 FQGNSA. The chain's CDR3 is CASSMGGTLNTEAFF. DNA for the CDR3: TGTGCCAGCAGCATGGGGGGTACCTTGAACACTGAAGCTTTCTTT.

The rearrangement joins TRBV28 to TRBJ2-7, with 7 bases lining up with TRBD1. With V trimmed by 2 bases and J by 3 bases, 7 bases remained unmatched. In germline, CDR1 is MDHEN, CDR2 SYDVKM. The CDR3 is 15 amino acids. The CDR3 protein is CASSLITGVDYEQYF. In DNA, the CDR3 is TGTGCCAGCAGTTTAATCACAGGGGTGGACTACGAGCAGTACTTC.

The V call is TRBV9, the J call TRBJ2-1; 11 bases are a match to TRBD2. Germline-derived CDR1 and CDR2 are SGDLS and YYNGEE. The CDR3 contains 16 residues. Trimming took 4 bases from V and 8 from J; bases not matched to a gene: 11. CDR3 DNA: TGTGCCAGCAGCCCAATGACTAGCGGGAAAATGTATGAGCAGTTCTTC. This sequence encodes CASSPMTSGKMYEQFF.